This T cell receptor (beta chain) emerged from a study of early T cells in non-severe SARS-CoV-2 infection. Across the study: Chains were not paired, and sequencing was done on bulk RNA from unsorted whole blood.

Many counts were recorded for this clonotype. The CDR3 runs 14 residues. V was pared by 0 bases and J by 4 bases, with 9 bases between. Germline V gene data show CDR1 as MNHEY and CDR2 as SVGEGT. Attached unique molecular identifiers marked individual cDNA molecules. TCRdb reprocessed the 5' RACE reads with MiXCR, giving one entry per CDR3 protein. This sample has 25,000 to 35,000 distinct CDR3 sequences; approximately 6% occur once, and the top ten carry under 15%. The source material was whole blood. The chain links TRBV6-2 or TRBV6-3 to TRBJ2-5, with TRBD2 as a possible D gene (5 bases). The sequence came from an adult who was a healthcare worker with PCR-confirmed SARS-CoV-2 infection or an uninfected control (not recorded which). CDR3 loop: CASSYSRVRETQYF. The CDR3 bases are TGTGCCAGCAGTTACTCGAGGGTTCGAGAGACCCAGTACTTC.